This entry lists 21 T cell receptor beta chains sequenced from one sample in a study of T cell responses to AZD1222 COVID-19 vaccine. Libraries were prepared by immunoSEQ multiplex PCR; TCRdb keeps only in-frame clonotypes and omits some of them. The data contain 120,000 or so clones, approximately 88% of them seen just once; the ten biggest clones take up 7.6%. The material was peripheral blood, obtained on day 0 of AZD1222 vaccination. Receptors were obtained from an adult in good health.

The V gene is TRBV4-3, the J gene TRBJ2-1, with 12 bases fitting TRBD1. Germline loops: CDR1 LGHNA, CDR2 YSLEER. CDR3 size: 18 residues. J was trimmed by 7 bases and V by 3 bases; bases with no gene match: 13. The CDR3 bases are TGCGCCAGCAGCCATCTTGCGACCGGGACAGGGGGCGGAAATGAGCAGTTCTTC. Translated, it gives CASSHLATGTGGGNEQFF.

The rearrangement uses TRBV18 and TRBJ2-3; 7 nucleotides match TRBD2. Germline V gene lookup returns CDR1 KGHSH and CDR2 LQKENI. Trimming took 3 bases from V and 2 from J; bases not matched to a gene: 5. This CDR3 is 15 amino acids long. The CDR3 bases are TGTGCCAGCTCACCCAGCGGGGCAATCACAGATACGCAGTATTTT. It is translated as CASSPSGAITDTQYF. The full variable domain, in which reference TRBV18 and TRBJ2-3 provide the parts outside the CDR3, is NAGVMQNPRHLVRRRGQEARLRCSPMKGHSHVYWYRQLPEEGLKFMVYLQKENIIDESGMPKERFSAEFPKEGPSILRIQQVVRGDSAAYFCASSPSGAITDTQYFGPGTRLTVL.

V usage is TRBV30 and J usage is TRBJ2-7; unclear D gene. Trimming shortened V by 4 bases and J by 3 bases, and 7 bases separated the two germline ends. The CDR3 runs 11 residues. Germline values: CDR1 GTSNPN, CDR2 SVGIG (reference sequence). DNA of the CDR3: TGTGCCTGGACAGCAAACTACGAGCAGTACTTC. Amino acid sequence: CAWTANYEQYF.

This chain's CDR3 is CASSFASGNPYEQYF. The CDR3 DNA follows: TGCGCCAGCAGCTTTGCCTCCGGGAACCCCTACGAGCAGTACTTC. V gene TRBV5-1 combines with J gene TRBJ2-7; a possible D gene is TRBD2 (5 bases). This CDR3 spans 15 amino acids. Trimming took off 2 bases at V and 2 bases at J, with 14 bases between the two ends. Germline V gene sequence: CDR1 SGHRS, CDR2 YFSETQ.

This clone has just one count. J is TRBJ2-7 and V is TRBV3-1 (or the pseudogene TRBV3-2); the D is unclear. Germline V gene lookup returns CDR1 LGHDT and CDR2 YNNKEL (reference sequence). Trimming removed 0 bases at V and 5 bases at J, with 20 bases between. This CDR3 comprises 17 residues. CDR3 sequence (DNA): TGTGCCAGCAGCCAAGATACCCTAGTTGCCCACCCCCACGAGCAGTACTTC. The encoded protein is CASSQDTLVAHPHEQYF.

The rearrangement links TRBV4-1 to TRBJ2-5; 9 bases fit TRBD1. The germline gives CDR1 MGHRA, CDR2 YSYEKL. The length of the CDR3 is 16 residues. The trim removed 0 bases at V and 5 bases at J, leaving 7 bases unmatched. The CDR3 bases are TGCGCCAGCAGCCAAGATTTGAGGACAGGGGACGAGACCCAGTACTTC. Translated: CASSQDLRTGDETQYF.

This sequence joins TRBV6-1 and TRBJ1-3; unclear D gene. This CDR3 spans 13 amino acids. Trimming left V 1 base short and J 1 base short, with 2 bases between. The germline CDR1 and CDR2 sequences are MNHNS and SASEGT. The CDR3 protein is CASSEGSGNTIYF. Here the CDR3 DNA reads TGTGCCAGCAGTGAAGGGTCTGGAAACACCATATATTTT.

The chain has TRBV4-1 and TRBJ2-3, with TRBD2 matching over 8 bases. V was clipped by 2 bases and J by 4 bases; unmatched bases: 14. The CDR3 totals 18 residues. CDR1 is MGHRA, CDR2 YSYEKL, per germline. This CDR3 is CASSQRLARGGSPDTQYF. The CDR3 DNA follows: TGCGCCAGCAGCCAACGACTAGCGAGGGGGGGCAGCCCAGATACGCAGTATTTT.

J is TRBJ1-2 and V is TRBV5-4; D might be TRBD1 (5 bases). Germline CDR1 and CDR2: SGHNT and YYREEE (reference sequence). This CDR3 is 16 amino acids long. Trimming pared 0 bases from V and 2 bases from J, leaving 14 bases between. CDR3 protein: CASSLARDGLNYGYTF. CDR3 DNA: TGTGCCAGCAGCTTGGCTCGGGACGGATTGAACTATGGCTACACCTTC.

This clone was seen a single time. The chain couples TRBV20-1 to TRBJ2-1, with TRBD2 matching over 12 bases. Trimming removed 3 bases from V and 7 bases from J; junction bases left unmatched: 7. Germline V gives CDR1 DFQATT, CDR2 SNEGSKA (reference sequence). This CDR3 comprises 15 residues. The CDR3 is CSASLAGGLWNEQFF. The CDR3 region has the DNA TGCAGTGCTAGTCTAGCGGGGGGGTTGTGGAATGAGCAGTTCTTC.

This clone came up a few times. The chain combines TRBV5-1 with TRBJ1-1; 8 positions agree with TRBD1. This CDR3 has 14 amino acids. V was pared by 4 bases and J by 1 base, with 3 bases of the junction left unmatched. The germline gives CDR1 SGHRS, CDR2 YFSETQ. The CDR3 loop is CASSHGTGNTEAFF. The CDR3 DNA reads TGCGCCAGCAGCCATGGGACAGGGAACACTGAAGCTTTCTTT.

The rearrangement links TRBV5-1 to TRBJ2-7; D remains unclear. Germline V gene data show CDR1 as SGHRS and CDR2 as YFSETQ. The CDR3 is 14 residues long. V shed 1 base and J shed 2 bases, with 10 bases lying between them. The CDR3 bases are TGCGCCAGCAGCTTGAATCCAGGAGCCTACGAGCAGTACTTC. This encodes CASSLNPGAYEQYF.

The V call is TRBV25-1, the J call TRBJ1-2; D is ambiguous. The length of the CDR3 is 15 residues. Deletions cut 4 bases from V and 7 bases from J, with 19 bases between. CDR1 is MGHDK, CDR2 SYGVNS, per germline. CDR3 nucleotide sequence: TGTGCCAGCAGTGGCGGGGAACTATTGAAGGCTGGCTACACCTTC. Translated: CASSGGELLKAGYTF.

CDR3 in amino acids: CASRQGDYNEQFF. CDR3 nucleotides: TGTGCCAGCAGACAGGGGGACTACAATGAGCAGTTCTTC. The rearrangement uses TRBV6-6 and TRBJ2-1, with 8 bases lining up with TRBD1. In germline, CDR1 is MNHNY, CDR2 SVGAGI (reference sequence). With V trimmed by 6 bases and J by 3 bases, 1 base remained unmatched. The CDR3 totals 13 residues.

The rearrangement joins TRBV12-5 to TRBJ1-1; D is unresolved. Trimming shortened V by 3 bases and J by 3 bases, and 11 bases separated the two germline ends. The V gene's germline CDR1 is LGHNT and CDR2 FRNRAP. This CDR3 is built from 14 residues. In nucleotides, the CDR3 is TGTGCTAGTGGTTTTTCTCTCACCGACACTGAAGCTTTCTTT. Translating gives CASGFSLTDTEAFF. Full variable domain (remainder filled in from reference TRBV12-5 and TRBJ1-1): DARVTQTPRHKVTEMGQEVTMRCQPILGHNTVFWYRQTMMQGLELLAYFRNRAPLDDSGMPKDRFSAEMPDATLATLKIQPSEPRDSAVYFCASGFSLTDTEAFFGQGTRLTVV.

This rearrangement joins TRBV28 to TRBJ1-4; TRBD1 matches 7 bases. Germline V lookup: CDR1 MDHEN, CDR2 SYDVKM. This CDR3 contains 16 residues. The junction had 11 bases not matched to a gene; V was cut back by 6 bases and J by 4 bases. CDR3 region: CASRRTGDRYNEKLFF. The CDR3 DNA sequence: TGTGCCAGCAGACGGACCGGGGACAGATATAATGAAAAACTGTTTTTT.

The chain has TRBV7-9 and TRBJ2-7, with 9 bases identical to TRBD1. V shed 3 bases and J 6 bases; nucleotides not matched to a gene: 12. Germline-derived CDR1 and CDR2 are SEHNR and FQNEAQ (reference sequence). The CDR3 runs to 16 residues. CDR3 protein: CASSFLSGTGTFEQYF. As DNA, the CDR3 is TGTGCCAGCAGCTTCCTTTCCGGGACAGGGACGTTCGAGCAGTACTTC.

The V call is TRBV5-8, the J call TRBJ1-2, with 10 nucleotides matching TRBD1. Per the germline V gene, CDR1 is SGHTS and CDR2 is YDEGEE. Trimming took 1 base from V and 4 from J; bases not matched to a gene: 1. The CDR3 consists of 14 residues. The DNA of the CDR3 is TGTGCCAGCAGCTTGTGGGACAGGGGCTATGGCTACACCTTC. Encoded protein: CASSLWDRGYGYTF. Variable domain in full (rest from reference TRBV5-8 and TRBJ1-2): EAGVTQSPTHLIKTRGQQATLRCSPISGHTSVYWYQQALGLGLQFLLWYDEGEERNRGNFPPRFSGRQFPNYSSELNVNALELEDSALYLCASSLWDRGYGYTFGSGTRLTVV.

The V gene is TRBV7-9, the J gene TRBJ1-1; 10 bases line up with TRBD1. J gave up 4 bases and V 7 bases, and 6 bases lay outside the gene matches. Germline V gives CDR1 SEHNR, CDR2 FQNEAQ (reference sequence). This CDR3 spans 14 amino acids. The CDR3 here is CASIPRTGGTEAFF. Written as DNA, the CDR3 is TGTGCCAGCATTCCCAGGACAGGGGGCACTGAAGCTTTCTTT. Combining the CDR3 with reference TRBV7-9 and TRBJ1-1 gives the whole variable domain DTGVSQNPRHKITKRGQNVTFRCDPISEHNRLYWYRQTLGQGPEFLTYFQNEAQLEKSRLLSDRFSAERPKGSFSTLEIQRTEQGDSAMYLCASIPRTGGTEAFFGQGTRLTVV.

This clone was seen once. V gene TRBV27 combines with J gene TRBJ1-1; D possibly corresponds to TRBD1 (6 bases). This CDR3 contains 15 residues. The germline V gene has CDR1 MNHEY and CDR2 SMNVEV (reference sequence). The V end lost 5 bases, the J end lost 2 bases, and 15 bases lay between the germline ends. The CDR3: CASSPTGTPNTEAFF. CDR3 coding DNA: TGTGCCAGCAGTCCCACTGGGACACCAAACACTGAAGCTTTCTTT.

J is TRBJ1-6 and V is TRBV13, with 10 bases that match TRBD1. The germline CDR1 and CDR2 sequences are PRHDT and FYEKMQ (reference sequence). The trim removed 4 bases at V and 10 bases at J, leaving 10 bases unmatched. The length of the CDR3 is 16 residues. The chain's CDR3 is CASSSPTGTGDSPLHF. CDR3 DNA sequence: TGTGCCAGCAGCTCGCCTACCGGGACAGGGGACTCACCCCTCCACTTT.